The next 25 T cell receptor beta chains were all read from a single sample in a study of CD8 T cells in Susac syndrome. Reverse transcription of roughly 0.45 to 1 ug RNA used random hexamers. TCRdb re-called the immunoSEQ multiplex PCR reads with MiXCR, one entry per CDR3 protein. The sample contains 65,000 to 100,000 distinct CDR3 sequences, about 95% of which appear only once. Sequencing was carried out using CD8+ T cells from PBMCs. The receptors were sampled from a human donor with Susac syndrome.

This clonotype is a singleton in its sample. The CDR3 loop reads CASSLGVQHNEQFF. Written as DNA, the CDR3 is TGTGCCAGCAGTTTAGGCGTTCAACACAATGAGCAGTTCTTC. The chain combines TRBV12-3 or TRBV12-4 with TRBJ2-1; no definite D call. The CDR3 totals 14 residues. V lost 1 base, J lost 5 bases, and 9 bases lay in between.

V gene TRBV27 combines with J gene TRBJ2-1; unclear D gene. Trimming left V 6 bases short and J 2 bases short, with 17 bases between. The CDR3 extends over 16 amino acids. The germline V gene encodes CDR1 MNHEY and CDR2 SMNVEV (reference sequence). The CDR3 here is CASRTSHFAPYNEQFF. Written as DNA, the CDR3 is TGTGCCAGCAGAACATCTCATTTTGCCCCCTACAATGAGCAGTTCTTC.

The V gene is TRBV20-1, the J gene TRBJ2-7; 9 bases fit TRBD1. The CDR3 extends over 16 amino acids. Germline V gene sequence: CDR1 DFQATT, CDR2 SNEGSKA (reference sequence). J gave up 1 base and V 1 base, and 8 bases lay outside the gene matches. CDR3 in amino acids: CSARVPGQGASYEQYF. CDR3 DNA sequence: TGCAGTGCTAGAGTTCCGGGACAGGGCGCTTCCTACGAGCAGTACTTC.

The rearrangement uses TRBV9 and TRBJ1-2; D is uncertain. The CDR3 spans 15 residues. Germline assignment: CDR1 SGDLS and CDR2 YYNGEE. Trimming shortened V by 0 bases and J by 5 bases, and 14 bases separated the two germline ends. CDR3 nucleotide sequence: TGTGCCAGCAGCGTAGTAGGATCGCAGAGGTATGGCTACACCTTC. Encoded protein: CASSVVGSQRYGYTF.

This chain links TRBV20-1 with TRBJ1-1, with unresolved D. V was trimmed by 3 bases and J by 6 bases, leaving 11 bases between them. The CDR3 runs to 12 residues. Germline V gene data show CDR1 as DFQATT and CDR2 as SNEGSKA (reference sequence). The CDR3: CSASPGVPEAFF. The CDR3 DNA reads as TGCAGTGCTAGTCCCGGGGTCCCTGAAGCTTTCTTT.

The chain links TRBV25-1 to TRBJ2-3, with D possibly being TRBD1 (5 bases). The CDR3 loop spans 13 amino acids. The V end was cut by 7 bases, the J end by 0 bases, with 8 bases between. Germline V CDR1 and CDR2: MGHDK, SYGVNS. The chain's CDR3 is CASMGQSTDTQYF. CDR3 coding DNA: TGTGCCAGCATGGGGCAAAGCACAGATACGCAGTATTTT.

The V call is TRBV7-8, the J call TRBJ2-5; a possible D gene is TRBD1 (5 bases). Per germline, CDR1 SGHVS and CDR2 FQNEAQ. The V end lost 6 bases, the J end lost 1 base, and 12 bases lay between the germline ends. The CDR3 runs to 14 residues. The DNA of the CDR3 is TGTGCCAGCAGGGACACGGATTCCCAAGAGACCCAGTACTTC. Translation: CASRDTDSQETQYF. Complete variable domain (other parts from reference TRBV7-8 and TRBJ2-5): GAGVSQSPRYKVAKRGQDVALRCDPISGHVSLFWYQQALGQGPEFLTYFQNEAQLDKSGLPSDRFFAERPEGSVSTLKIQRTQQEDSAVYLCASRDTDSQETQYFGPGTRLLVL.

V is TRBV30 and J is TRBJ2-3; weak D call: TRBD2 (6 bases). V lost 4 bases to trimming and J lost 2 bases, with 16 bases between them. The CDR3 is made up of 15 amino acids. Germline CDR1 and CDR2: GTSNPN and SVGIG (reference sequence). CDR3 in DNA: TGTGCCTGGACCAAGGGACTCCCGGACACAGATACGCAGTATTTT. Protein: CAWTKGLPDTDTQYF.

This chain uses TRBV30 with TRBJ1-1; 12 bases line up with TRBD1. The V segment lost 6 bases and the J segment 3 bases; nucleotides outside the gene matches: 8. This CDR3 has 15 amino acids. Germline CDR1 and CDR2: GTSNPN and SVGIG (reference sequence). In nucleotides, the CDR3 is TGTGCCTGTCCCGGGACAGGGGGCTCGGACACTGAAGCTTTCTTT. It codes for CACPGTGGSDTEAFF.

The J gene is TRBJ2-7, the V gene TRBV12-3 or TRBV12-4; 10 bases line up with TRBD1. V dropped 1 base and J dropped 3; count of bases not matched to a gene: 3. This CDR3 has 15 amino acids. CDR3 region: CASSLGGTGVYEQYF. CDR3 in DNA: TGTGCCAGCAGTTTAGGGGGGACAGGGGTCTACGAGCAGTACTTC.

V and J are TRBV30 and TRBJ2-3; the D gene is possibly TRBD2 (5 bases). The germline gives CDR1 GTSNPN, CDR2 SVGIG (reference sequence). The CDR3 is made up of 14 amino acids. V dropped 4 bases and J dropped 0 bases, with 11 bases sitting between them. CDR3 DNA: TGTGCCTGGATGGTAGGGAGTAGCACAGATACGCAGTATTTT. It is translated as CAWMVGSSTDTQYF. Full variable domain (rest looked up from reference TRBV30 and TRBJ2-3): SQTIHQWPATLVQPVGSPLSLECTVEGTSNPNLYWYRQAAGRGLQLLFYSVGIGQISSEVPQNLSASRPQDRQFILSSKKLLLSDSGFYLCAWMVGSSTDTQYFGPGTRLTVL.

CDR3 loop: CSARAPDTSYEQYV. In DNA form, the CDR3 reads TGCAGTGCTAGAGCTCCCGACACTTCCTACGAGCAGTACGTC. V is TRBV20-1 and J is TRBJ2-7; D gene uncertain. Germline V gene data show CDR1 as DFQATT and CDR2 as SNEGSKA (reference sequence). This CDR3 is 14 amino acids long. The V gene lost 1 base and the J gene lost 1 base, with 11 bases spanning the gap.

The V and J genes are TRBV30 and TRBJ2-2; the D is unclear. CDR3 length: 13 residues. In germline, CDR1 is GTSNPN, CDR2 SVGIG (reference sequence). The V gene lost 7 bases and the J gene lost 5 bases, with 14 bases spanning the gap. DNA of the CDR3: TGTGCCTCCCCTGAGGAAATAACCGGGGAGCTGTTTTTT. This gives the protein CASPEEITGELFF.

The V and J genes are TRBV6-5 and TRBJ2-3; TRBD2 is a possible D gene (5 bases). Trimming pared 9 bases from V and 6 bases from J, leaving 25 bases between. CDR3 length: 16 residues. CDR1 and CDR2 from the germline V gene are MNHEY and SVGAGI. The CDR3 DNA follows: TGTGCCAGACGGTTCTCCGGGATTGGGCCGCTGGATACGCAGTATTTT. This codes for CARRFSGIGPLDTQYF.

The chain is built from TRBV30 and TRBJ2-7; D perhaps matches TRBD1 (6 bases). Germline CDR1 and CDR2: GTSNPN and SVGIG (reference sequence). CDR3 length: 13 residues. The CDR3 coding sequence is TGTGCGTGCAGGGGTGGGAGCTCCTACGAGCAGTACTTC. The encoded protein is CACRGGSSYEQYF.

The chain joins TRBV5-1 to TRBJ2-5, with D perhaps being TRBD1 or TRBD2 (5 bases each). CDR1 is SGHRS, CDR2 YFSETQ, per germline. CDR3 length: 15 residues. Trimming removed 0 bases from V and 2 bases from J, with 11 bases in between. The CDR3: CASSLDRDGQETQYF. Written as DNA, the CDR3 is TGCGCCAGCAGCTTGGATCGGGACGGTCAAGAGACCCAGTACTTC.

This clonotype was observed once. The genes are TRBV24-1 and TRBJ2-1, with 7 positions matching TRBD1. Looked up from germline, CDR1 is KGHDR and CDR2 is SFDVKD. Unmatched junction bases numbered 10, after V lost 3 bases and J lost 9 bases. CDR3 length: 15 amino acids. CDR3 sequence (DNA): TGTGCCACCAGTGATGGCCGACAGGGAAAGGTTGAGCAGTTCTTC. The encoded protein is CATSDGRQGKVEQFF.

The V gene is TRBV18, the J gene TRBJ2-5; a weak D match, TRBD1 (5 bases). V dropped 3 bases and J dropped 4 bases, with 18 bases sitting between them. Germline values: CDR1 KGHSH, CDR2 LQKENI. This CDR3 comprises 16 residues. The CDR3 DNA is TGTGCCAGCTCACCTGACGGATACGGTAGGGGAGAGACCCAGTACTTC. As protein: CASSPDGYGRGETQYF.

The chain is built from TRBV14 and TRBJ2-2; D not resolved. The CDR3 is made up of 13 amino acids. Per germline, CDR1 SGHDN and CDR2 FVKESK. Trimming shortened V by 0 bases and J by 6 bases, and 5 bases separated the two germline ends. CDR3 region: CASSQERSGELFF. DNA of the CDR3: TGTGCCAGCAGCCAAGAACGATCCGGGGAGCTGTTTTTT. Combining the CDR3 with reference TRBV14 and TRBJ2-2 gives the whole variable domain EAGVTQFPSHSVIEKGQTVTLRCDPISGHDNLYWYRRVMGKEIKFLLHFVKESKQDESGMPNNRFLAERTGGTYSTLKVQPAELEDSGVYFCASSQERSGELFFGEGSRLTVL.

The J gene is TRBJ2-1, the V gene TRBV9; a possible D gene is TRBD1 (6 bases). The V gene's germline CDR1 is SGDLS and CDR2 YYNGEE. V shed 4 bases and J shed 3 bases, with 17 bases lying between them. This CDR3 region has 16 residues. CDR3 nucleotide sequence: TGTGCCAGCAGCCCCAAGACAGGTTCCAACTACAATGAGCAGTTCTTC. Translation gives CASSPKTGSNYNEQFF.

This clonotype was recorded only once. The V gene is TRBV28, the J gene TRBJ2-2; D not certain. This CDR3 is 13 amino acids long. Germline V gene data show CDR1 as MDHEN and CDR2 as SYDVKM. V lost 6 bases and J lost 7, with 12 bases in between. CDR3 bases: TGTGCCAGCAGCGTCGGTGATCTCGGGGAGCTGTTTTTT. This gives the protein CASSVGDLGELFF. The whole variable domain, filled in from reference TRBV28 and TRBJ2-2, reads DVKVTQSSRYLVKRTGEKVFLECVQDMDHENMFWYRQDPGLGLRLIYFSYDVKMKEKGDIPEGYSVSREKKERFSLILESASTNQTSMYLCASSVGDLGELFFGEGSRLTVL.

CDR3 in amino acids: CASSFELAPYNEQFF. CDR3 nucleotides: TGTGCCAGCAGCTTTGAACTAGCGCCTTACAATGAGCAGTTCTTC. The chain recombines TRBV7-2 with TRBJ2-1; TRBD2 agrees at 7 bases. Per the germline V gene, CDR1 is SGHTA and CDR2 is FQGNSA. This CDR3 is 15 amino acids long. V dropped 3 bases and J dropped 4; count of bases not matched to a gene: 6. Looking up the rest from reference TRBV7-2 and TRBJ2-1 gives the full variable domain: GAGVSQSPSNKVTEKGKDVELRCDPISGHTALYWYRQSLGQGLEFLIYFQGNSAPDKSGLPSDRFSAERTGGSVSTLTIQRTQQEDSAVYLCASSFELAPYNEQFFGPGTRLTVL.

The V and J genes are TRBV7-9 and TRBJ2-5; 9 bases align to TRBD2. Germline-derived CDR1 and CDR2 are SEHNR and FQNEAQ (reference sequence). There are 15 residues in the CDR3. Losses at the gene ends were 4 bases for V and 1 base for J; bases not matched to a gene: 4. Here the CDR3 reads CASSSASGTQETQYF. The CDR3 DNA follows: TGTGCCAGCAGCTCGGCTAGCGGGACCCAAGAGACCCAGTACTTC.

This rearrangement joins TRBV20-1 to TRBJ2-1; 9 bases map to TRBD2. With V trimmed by 1 base and J by 6 bases, 4 bases remained unmatched. This CDR3 has 14 residues. Germline-derived CDR1 and CDR2 are DFQATT and SNEGSKA (reference sequence). The CDR3 reads CSARGLAGTNEQFF. In nucleotides, the CDR3 is TGCAGTGCTAGAGGTCTAGCGGGGACCAATGAGCAGTTCTTC.

This clonotype was seen just once. The chain has TRBV21-1 and TRBJ2-7. TRBV21-1 is recorded as a pseudogene. This CDR3 spans 15 amino acids. CDR3 DNA: TGTGCCAGCAGCAAAGAGGAGACACTAAGCTACGAGCAGTACGTC. This gives the protein CASSKEETLSYEQYV.